One sample yielded the 3 T cell receptor beta chains listed below, sequenced in a study of T cells after posttransplantation cyclophosphamide. Data came from immunoSEQ multiplex PCR; TCRdb stores just in-frame clones and leaves some out. Of about 52,000 clones listed, roughly 94% are singletons. Sequenced material: PBMCs. These receptors came from a woman aged 25 to 39 in good health and a related stem cell transplant donor.

The chain has TRBV28 and TRBJ2-7; D is possibly TRBD2 (5 bases). V lost 7 bases to trimming and J lost 5 bases, with 15 bases between them. Germline CDR1 MDHEN, CDR2 SYDVKM. The CDR3 is 13 amino acids. In nucleotides, the CDR3 is TGTGCCAGCACTCCGCCGGGGATCAACGAGCAGTACTTC. The encoded protein is CASTPPGINEQYF.

This clone has only one observation. V is TRBV9 and J is TRBJ2-5; possibly TRBD2 for D (5 bases). The CDR3 contains 13 residues. The ends were cut back, 1 base at V and 1 base at J, with 5 bases in the middle. In germline, CDR1 is SGDLS, CDR2 YYNGEE. CDR3 DNA sequence: TGTGCCAGCAGCGTAAGCGGCCAAGAGACCCAGTACTTC. Translating it yields CASSVSGQETQYF.

The CDR3 here is CAWSTSSGYEQYF. The CDR3 DNA sequence: TGTGCCTGGAGTACCTCTAGCGGCTACGAGCAGTACTTC. The V gene is TRBV30, the J gene TRBJ2-7, with TRBD2 matching over 7 bases. This CDR3 is 13 amino acids long. Germline lookup yields CDR1 GTSNPN and CDR2 SVGIG (reference sequence). Trimming removed 2 bases from V and 3 bases from J; junction bases left unmatched: 4.